These 32 T cell receptor beta chains originate from one sample sequenced in a study of CD8 T cells in ankylosing spondylitis. In TCRdb, the 5' RACE reads were re-called with MiXCR into one record per CDR3 protein. The sample has 200,000 or so distinct CDR3 sequences, around a quarter seen once. Sample: blood, either unsorted or a sorted T cell fraction (not recorded which). Every receptor here comes from a male donor with ankylosing spondylitis or in good health (not recorded which).

The V gene is TRBV7-2, the J gene TRBJ2-1; D ambiguous. Per germline, CDR1 SGHTA and CDR2 FQGNSA. V was shortened by 1 base and J by 5 bases, with 12 bases between the two germline ends. This CDR3 comprises 15 residues. The CDR3 DNA reads as TGTGCCAGCAGCTTAGTACGGAGCGTCAACAATGAGCAGTTCTTC. Translation: CASSLVRSVNNEQFF.

This clonotype has at least ten counts. The CDR3 bases are TGTGCCAGCAGCTTAGAACAGCGGTTTCCCTACGAGCAGTACTTC. Its translation is CASSLEQRFPYEQYF. The chain has TRBV7-2 and TRBJ2-7; tentatively, D is TRBD2 (5 bases). Germline CDR1 is SGHTA and CDR2 is FQGNSA. V was trimmed by 1 base and J by 2 bases, leaving 12 bases between them. CDR3 length: 15 residues.

The genes are TRBV7-9 and TRBJ2-7; 7 bases line up with TRBD1. V was pared by 5 bases and J by 0 bases, with 4 bases of the junction left unmatched. In germline, CDR1 is SEHNR, CDR2 FQNEAQ (reference sequence). The CDR3 totals 14 residues. CDR3 bases: TGTGCCAGCAGCCACCGGGACAGCTCCTACGAGCAGTACTTC. This encodes CASSHRDSSYEQYF.

This clonotype was detected ten times or more. DNA for the CDR3: TGCGCCAGCAGCTTGATTTCCGCGGGAGGGCCGGGGGATACGCAGTATTTT. Protein product: CASSLISAGGPGDTQYF. The chain has TRBV5-1 and TRBJ2-3; 9 bases are shared with TRBD2. V shed 1 base, J shed 6 bases, and the junction held 12 bases outside the gene matches. This CDR3 spans 17 amino acids. Germline lookup yields CDR1 SGHRS and CDR2 YFSETQ. The variable domain in full, completed from reference TRBV5-1 and TRBJ2-3, reads KAGVTQTPRYLIKTRGQQVTLSCSPISGHRSVSWYQQTPGQGLQFLFEYFSETQRNKGNFPGRFSGRQFSNSRSEMNVSTLELGDSALYLCASSLISAGGPGDTQYFGPGTRLTVL.

The genes are TRBV25-1 and TRBJ1-1, with TRBD1 matching 9 bases. This CDR3 is built from 14 residues. Germline V gene lookup returns CDR1 MGHDK and CDR2 SYGVNS. V was clipped by 6 bases and J by 3 bases; unmatched bases: 5. CDR3 sequence reads: CASRGQGRDTEAFF. The CDR3, as DNA: TGTGCCAGCAGGGGACAGGGTCGGGACACTGAAGCTTTCTTT.

This clonotype was seen ten or more times. The chain couples TRBV29-1 to TRBJ2-1; D possibly uses TRBD1 or TRBD2 (5 bases each). Germline V gives CDR1 SQVTM, CDR2 ANQGSEA. V lost 8 bases and J lost 10, with 24 bases in between. The CDR3 loop spans 14 amino acids. In DNA, the CDR3 is TGCAGCTCAGCTACCGGGACCAGCTCGTACGAGCAGTTCTTC. It is translated as CSSATGTSSYEQFF.

The chain combines TRBV7-8 with TRBJ2-1; 12 bases match TRBD1. The ends lost 5 bases at V and 7 bases at J; junction bases unmatched: 6. The germline V gene encodes CDR1 SGHVS and CDR2 FQNEAQ. The CDR3 length is 15 residues. In DNA form, the CDR3 reads TGTGCCAGCAGCCCAGGGACAGGGGGCGGGAATGAGCAGTTCTTC. Translated, it gives CASSPGTGGGNEQFF.

This clonotype was recorded many times. J is TRBJ2-5 and V is TRBV6-2 or TRBV6-3; TRBD2 matches 12 bases. The CDR3 extends over 15 amino acids. J lost 2 bases, V lost 6 bases, and 4 bases had no gene match. Looked up from germline, CDR1 is MNHEY and CDR2 is SVGEGT. DNA for the CDR3: TGTGCCAGCAGGGGACTAGCGGGCCATCAAGAGACCCAGTACTTC. The encoded protein is CASRGLAGHQETQYF.

The rearrangement uses TRBV29-1 and TRBJ2-3; D is unresolved. The CDR3 has 12 amino acids. Germline CDR1 is SQVTM and CDR2 is ANQGSEA. Trimming removed 3 bases from V and 2 bases from J, with 6 bases in between. CDR3 DNA sequence: TGCAGCGTTGAGAGATACACAGATACGCAGTATTTT. It specifies CSVERYTDTQYF.

CDR3 amino acids: CASSHRSGLDTQYF. DNA for the CDR3: TGCGCCAGCAGCCACCGTTCGGGATTAGATACGCAGTATTTT. The chain has TRBV4-3 and TRBJ2-3; the D gene is possibly TRBD2 (5 bases). The CDR3 contains 14 residues. CDR1 and CDR2 (germline): LGHNA, YSLEER. Between the trimmed V and J ends, which lost 3 bases and 5 bases, there was a span of 12 bases.

This clonotype came up once. The chain couples TRBV12-3 or TRBV12-4 to TRBJ2-1; 11 positions match TRBD2. V was pared by 7 bases and J by 4 bases, with 3 bases of the junction left unmatched. The CDR3 has 14 amino acids. CDR3 loop: CASTGTSGYNEQFF. CDR3 nucleotides: TGTGCCAGCACTGGGACTAGCGGATACAATGAGCAGTTCTTC.

This chain uses TRBV2 with TRBJ1-1, with D possibly matching TRBD1 (6 bases). This CDR3 region has 14 residues. From germline, CDR1 is SNHLY and CDR2 FYNNEI. Between the trimmed V and J ends, which lost 4 bases and 1 base, there was a span of 10 bases. CDR3 sequence (DNA): TGTGCCAGCAGTGTAAGGGGGGCGAACACTGAAGCTTTCTTT. Protein product: CASSVRGANTEAFF. Full variable domain (rest looked up from reference TRBV2 and TRBJ1-1): EPEVTQTPSHQVTQMGQEVILRCVPISNHLYFYWYRQILGQKVEFLVSFYNNEISEKSEIFDDQFSVERPDGSNFTLKIRSTKLEDSAMYFCASSVRGANTEAFFGQGTRLTVV.

The rearrangement uses TRBV29-1 and TRBJ1-4; the D gene is possibly TRBD1 (6 bases). V lost 4 bases and J 4 bases, leaving 10 bases between the germline ends. Germline V lookup: CDR1 SQVTM, CDR2 ANQGSEA. This CDR3 is built from 13 residues. The CDR3 spells CSVARTVNEKLFF. CDR3 coding DNA: TGCAGCGTTGCCAGGACAGTTAATGAAAAACTGTTTTTT.

This clonotype was picked up a small number of times. The chain is built from TRBV28 and TRBJ1-5; no reliable D call. Germline V CDR1 and CDR2: MDHEN, SYDVKM. V shed 1 base and J shed 7 bases, with 17 bases lying between them. The CDR3 extends over 16 amino acids. The CDR3 nucleotides read TGTGCCAGCAGTTTATATCGGCAGCTTAAGAGCCAGCCCCAGCATTTT. Protein product: CASSLYRQLKSQPQHF.

The rearrangement uses TRBV15 and TRBJ2-5; the match to TRBD1 covers 9 bases. J lost 5 bases, V lost 0 bases, and 4 bases had no gene match. The CDR3 covers 15 residues. Germline values: CDR1 LNHNV, CDR2 YYDKDF (reference sequence). The CDR3 sequence is CATSRDYDRGETQYF. The DNA of the CDR3 is TGTGCCACCAGCAGAGATTATGACAGGGGGGAGACCCAGTACTTC.

The CDR3 loop is CSAAGQGEQETQYF. The CDR3 bases are TGCAGTGCTGCCGGACAGGGAGAACAAGAGACCCAGTACTTC. This chain uses TRBV20-1 with TRBJ2-5; 8 bases fit TRBD1. The germline V gene encodes CDR1 DFQATT and CDR2 SNEGSKA (reference sequence). CDR3 length equals 14 residues. V shed 5 bases and J 2 bases; nucleotides not matched to a gene: 7.

To note about this clonotype: A much larger clone lies a single base off, so this may be a read error. The chain combines TRBV5-1 with TRBJ2-1; D not certain. CDR3 length: 15 amino acids. Trimming cost V 0 bases and J 3 bases, with 10 bases left between them. In germline, CDR1 is SGHRS, CDR2 YFSETQ. The CDR3 region is CASSLANGVYNEQFF. The CDR3, as DNA: TGCGCCAGCAGCTTGGCTAACGGCGTCTACAATGAGCAGTTCTTC.

V is TRBV29-1 and J is TRBJ2-7; 9 bases line up with TRBD2. The V segment lost 1 base and the J segment 0 bases; nucleotides outside the gene matches: 1. This CDR3 is 14 amino acids long. From germline, CDR1 is SQVTM and CDR2 ANQGSEA. CDR3 in DNA: TGCAGCGTTGAAGGCGGGAGGGGCTCCTACGAGCAGTACTTC. Encoded protein: CSVEGGRGSYEQYF.

The J gene is TRBJ2-7, the V gene TRBV29-1; 9 nucleotides agree with TRBD2. Unmatched junction bases numbered 11, after V lost 4 bases and J lost 7 bases. The CDR3 loop spans 14 amino acids. Germline V gene lookup returns CDR1 SQVTM and CDR2 ANQGSEA. CDR3 residues: CSVGSGGAVGEQYF. For the CDR3, the DNA is TGCAGCGTTGGTAGCGGGGGCGCGGTGGGGGAGCAGTACTTC.

The chain links TRBV20-1 to TRBJ2-1; 12 bases are a match to TRBD1. J gave up 4 bases and V 7 bases, and 8 bases lay outside the gene matches. In germline, CDR1 is DFQATT, CDR2 SNEGSKA (reference sequence). The CDR3 runs 15 residues. DNA of the CDR3: TGCAGTGGGTCGCCGGGACAGGGGGCTTACAATGAGCAGTTCTTC. It specifies CSGSPGQGAYNEQFF.

This clonotype was recorded a few times. The rearrangement joins TRBV29-1 to TRBJ2-2; 10 bases match TRBD2. The CDR3 is 15 amino acids. V shed 6 bases and J 7 bases; nucleotides not matched to a gene: 11. Germline lookup yields CDR1 SQVTM and CDR2 ANQGSEA. CDR3 sequence reads: CSVSTGTSVNGELFF. In nucleotides, the CDR3 is TGCAGCGTCTCTACCGGGACTAGCGTGAACGGGGAGCTGTTTTTT.

This clonotype was counted only a few times. J is TRBJ2-6 and V is TRBV20-1, with TRBD1 identical over 10 bases. Germline V gives CDR1 DFQATT, CDR2 SNEGSKA (reference sequence). V lost 5 bases and J lost 0; bases outside the gene matches: 7. The CDR3 runs 17 residues. CDR3 DNA: TGCAGTGCTTCTCCGACAGGGGGCCTCTCTGGGGCCAACGTCCTGACTTTC. Amino acid sequence: CSASPTGGLSGANVLTF.

This chain connects TRBV20-1 to TRBJ2-7, with 10 positions matching TRBD2. CDR3 length equals 15 residues. Germline loops: CDR1 DFQATT, CDR2 SNEGSKA (reference sequence). V gave up 0 bases and J gave up 5 bases; unmatched junction bases: 7. The CDR3 bases are TGCAGTGCTAGAGATTCTAGCGGGAGTTTAGACGAGCAGTACTTC. It yields the protein CSARDSSGSLDEQYF.

This clonotype was counted at least ten times. The CDR3 DNA sequence: TGTGCCAGCAGCACCGGGGCAGGGCATCAGCCCCAGCATTTT. Amino acid sequence: CASSTGAGHQPQHF. V is TRBV6-2 or TRBV6-3 and J is TRBJ1-5; TRBD1 might be the D (5 bases). Germline values: CDR1 MNHEY, CDR2 SVGEGT. This CDR3 spans 14 amino acids. V lost 6 bases to trimming and J lost 5 bases, with 14 bases between them.

The V call is TRBV5-1, the J call TRBJ2-5, with a weak D call TRBD2 (6 bases). Germline loops: CDR1 SGHRS, CDR2 YFSETQ. Trimming cost V 1 base and J 4 bases, with 14 bases left between them. This CDR3 has 15 amino acids. The chain's CDR3 is CASSLNGGTGETQYF. In DNA, the CDR3 is TGCGCCAGCAGCTTGAACGGCGGGACCGGAGAGACCCAGTACTTC.

The chain recombines TRBV10-3 with TRBJ2-7; the D gene is possibly TRBD1 (5 bases). V was shortened by 7 bases and J by 2 bases, with 15 bases between the two germline ends. Germline V gives CDR1 ENHRY, CDR2 SYGVKD. This CDR3 has 14 amino acids. CDR3 region: CAITPDSYAYEQYF. Written as DNA, the CDR3 is TGTGCCATCACACCTGACAGCTACGCCTACGAGCAGTACTTC.

This clonotype occurred many times. The chain combines TRBV12-3 or TRBV12-4 with TRBJ1-3, with 7 bases lining up with TRBD1. Trimming removed 6 bases from V and 1 base from J; junction bases left unmatched: 3. This CDR3 has 14 amino acids. The CDR3 DNA sequence: TGTGCCAGCAGCAGGGGGGAATCTGGAAACACCATATATTTT. It yields the protein CASSRGESGNTIYF.

This clonotype was seen a handful of times. The chain links TRBV12-3 or TRBV12-4 to TRBJ2-1; D not certain. Trimming left V 2 bases short and J 5 bases short, with 10 bases between. The CDR3 loop spans 14 amino acids. CDR3: CASSLRSPDNEQFF. The CDR3 bases are TGTGCCAGCAGTTTAAGGAGTCCGGACAATGAGCAGTTCTTC.

This clonotype was counted many times. The rearrangement joins TRBV20-1 to TRBJ2-5, with D unresolved. Germline values: CDR1 DFQATT, CDR2 SNEGSKA (reference sequence). The CDR3 contains 13 residues. Trimming removed 1 base at V and 1 base at J, with 7 bases between. The CDR3 nucleotides are TGCAGTGCTAGAGCCGGCTTCCAAGAGACCCAGTACTTC. This sequence encodes CSARAGFQETQYF.

This clonotype appeared many times. The chain couples TRBV12-3 or TRBV12-4 to TRBJ2-5, with D maybe TRBD1 (6 bases). CDR3 length: 13 residues. V was pared by 5 bases and J by 2 bases, with 9 bases between. CDR3 nucleotide sequence: TGTGCCAGCAGTGGGGACAAGCAAGAGACCCAGTACTTC. Translating gives CASSGDKQETQYF.

The V gene is TRBV4-3, the J gene TRBJ2-7; D is uncertain. With 0 bases removed from V and 3 bases from J, the gap between germline ends came to 9 bases. The CDR3 runs 14 residues. The germline gives CDR1 LGHNA, CDR2 YSLEER. CDR3 sequence reads: CASSQDHGYYEQYF. The CDR3, as DNA: TGCGCCAGCAGCCAAGATCACGGTTACTACGAGCAGTACTTC.

This chain links TRBV25-1 with TRBJ2-5; 12 nucleotides agree with TRBD2. The ends lost 5 bases at V and 2 bases at J; junction bases unmatched: 15. CDR1 MGHDK and CDR2 SYGVNS come from the germline V gene. The CDR3 sequence is 19 residues long. CDR3 DNA sequence: TGTGCCAGCAGTACTCCCTGGGACTCCGGACTAGCGGGGCAAGAGACCCAGTACTTC. It yields the protein CASSTPWDSGLAGQETQYF.